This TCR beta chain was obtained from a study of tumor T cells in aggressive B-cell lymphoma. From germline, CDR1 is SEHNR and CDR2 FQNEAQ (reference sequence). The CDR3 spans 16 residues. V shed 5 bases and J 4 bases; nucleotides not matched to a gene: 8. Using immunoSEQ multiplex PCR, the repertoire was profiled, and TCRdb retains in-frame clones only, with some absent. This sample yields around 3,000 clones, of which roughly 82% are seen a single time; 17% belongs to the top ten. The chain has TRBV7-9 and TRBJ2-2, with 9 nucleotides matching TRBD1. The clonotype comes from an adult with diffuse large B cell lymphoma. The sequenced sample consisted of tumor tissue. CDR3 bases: TGTGCCAGCAGCCCAGGACAGGGGCCTTCCACCGGGGAGCTGTTTTTT. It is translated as CASSPGQGPSTGELFF.